These 32 T cell receptor beta chains were sequenced from one sample in a study of CD8+CD57+ T cells in acquired aplastic anemia. Patients chosen for sequencing had shown CD8+CD57+ cell expansion by flow cytometry. TCR beta VDJ and CDR3 profiling used genomic DNA as template. A single record per CDR3 protein comes from TCRdb applying MiXCR to the reads. This repertoire shows 200,000 to 250,000 distinct CDR3 sequences, 65% found once; its top ten account for roughly 61%. The source material was sorted CD4+, CD8+, or CD8+CD57+ T cells (not recorded which) from PBMCs. The receptors here all came from a human donor with aplastic anemia.

This clonotype was found a few times. The rearrangement uses TRBV29-1 and TRBJ2-3; 7 nucleotides match TRBD2. Trimming cost V 3 bases and J 4 bases; bases outside gene matches: 7. This CDR3 region has 14 residues. Germline CDR1 SQVTM, CDR2 ANQGSEA. The chain's CDR3 is CSVDLGSGSDTQYF. CDR3 nucleotide sequence: TGCAGCGTTGACTTAGGTAGCGGGTCAGATACGCAGTATTTT.

The J gene is TRBJ1-1, the V gene TRBV25-1; perhaps TRBD1 as D (5 bases). CDR3 size: 14 residues. Germline V gene sequence: CDR1 MGHDK, CDR2 SYGVNS. V was cut by 7 bases and J by 4 bases, with 16 bases left in between. The CDR3 DNA sequence: TGTGCCAGCACCTCGTTAGGGGTTGGCACTGAAGCTTTCTTT. The encoded protein is CASTSLGVGTEAFF.

This clonotype was seen only a few times. The rearrangement uses TRBV15 and TRBJ2-7; no clear D. Trimming took off 1 base at V and 3 bases at J, with 4 bases between the two ends. The CDR3 is 12 amino acids. From germline, CDR1 is LNHNV and CDR2 YYDKDF (reference sequence). The CDR3 sequence: CATSRAGYEQYF. The CDR3 DNA reads TGTGCCACCAGCAGAGCGGGCTACGAGCAGTACTTC.

The J gene is TRBJ2-7, the V gene TRBV29-1; maybe TRBD1 (6 bases). This CDR3 contains 12 residues. Trimming stripped 6 bases from V and 1 base from J, with 10 bases between. CDR1 and CDR2 from the germline V gene are SQVTM and ANQGSEA. The CDR3: CSVLTGSYEQYF. In DNA, the CDR3 is TGCAGCGTCCTGACAGGATCCTACGAGCAGTACTTC.

V gene TRBV5-6 combines with J gene TRBJ1-5; D is unclear. The length of the CDR3 is 13 residues. Trimming stripped 4 bases from V and 2 bases from J, with 7 bases between. From germline, CDR1 is SGHDT and CDR2 YYEEEE. This CDR3 is CASSRWGNQPQHF. The CDR3 DNA follows: TGTGCCAGCAGCCGATGGGGCAATCAGCCCCAGCATTTT.

This chain connects TRBV19 to TRBJ1-4; TRBD1 matches 9 bases. The trim removed 5 bases at V and 7 bases at J, leaving 5 bases unmatched. The CDR3 has 14 amino acids. CDR1 and CDR2 (germline): LNHDA, SQIVND (reference sequence). The CDR3 region is CASSEQGAGEKLFF. DNA of the CDR3: TGTGCCAGTAGTGAACAGGGGGCAGGTGAAAAACTGTTTTTT.

The table lists this clonotype with a count of one. One end of the junction varies from germline; a read error may be responsible. The V gene is TRBV25-1, the J gene TRBJ2-5; TRBD2 agrees at 8 bases. CDR3 size: 16 residues. The germline V gene encodes CDR1 MGHDK and CDR2 SYGVNS. The CDR3 spells CASSALAGLATEIQYF. In nucleotides, the CDR3 is TGTGCCAGCAGTGCCCTTGCCGGACTAGCCACAGAGATCCAGTACTTC.

The chain combines TRBV2 with TRBJ2-2, with unresolved D. Germline V gene lookup returns CDR1 SNHLY and CDR2 FYNNEI. Trimming removed 7 bases from V and 1 base from J, with 4 bases in between. CDR3 length equals 12 residues. Here the CDR3 DNA reads TGTGCCAGCATTCAGAACACCGGGGAGCTGTTTTTT. Its protein is CASIQNTGELFF.

This clonotype was observed a few times. This rearrangement joins TRBV29-1 to TRBJ1-1; no definite D call. CDR3 length equals 14 residues. V lost 5 bases and J lost 2, with 15 bases in between. Germline CDR1 reads SQVTM; CDR2 reads ANQGSEA. CDR3 loop: CSVRRGRTNTEAFF. The CDR3 DNA sequence: TGCAGCGTTCGCCGCGGACGGACCAACACTGAAGCTTTCTTT.

This clonotype was observed a single time. The rearrangement links TRBV12-3 or TRBV12-4 to TRBJ1-1; D gene ambiguous. This CDR3 contains 12 residues. V lost 6 bases and J lost 11, with 16 bases in between. The CDR3 bases are TGTGCCAGCAGCCAGCCCGTAGGCTACGCTTTCTTT. This gives the protein CASSQPVGYAFF.

V usage is TRBV4-3 and J usage is TRBJ1-4; 7 bases are a match to TRBD1. Germline V gene data show CDR1 as LGHNA and CDR2 as YSLEER. The J segment lost 6 bases and the V segment lost 0 bases, leaving 1 base of the junction unmatched. This CDR3 contains 14 residues. In DNA form, the CDR3 reads TGCGCCAGCAGCCAAGACGACAGGGATGAAAAACTGTTTTTT. Translated, it gives CASSQDDRDEKLFF.

This chain joins TRBV30 and TRBJ1-3; no definite D call. The CDR3 loop spans 11 amino acids. Trimming removed 4 bases at V and 3 bases at J, with 4 bases between. CDR1 is GTSNPN and CDR2 is SVGIG in the germline V gene (reference sequence). As DNA, the CDR3 is TGTGCCTGGATCATTGGAAACACCATATATTTT. Protein: CAWIIGNTIYF.

The chain links TRBV20-1 to TRBJ2-1, with D uncertain. V lost 0 bases to trimming and J lost 0 bases, with 9 bases between them. Germline values: CDR1 DFQATT, CDR2 SNEGSKA (reference sequence). CDR3 length: 15 amino acids. The CDR3 loop is CSARDRGYSYNEQFF. In DNA form, the CDR3 reads TGCAGTGCTAGAGATCGCGGATACTCCTACAATGAGCAGTTCTTC.

V usage is TRBV7-9 and J usage is TRBJ1-5; TRBD1 might be the D (6 bases). The tail of the sequence fits TRBJ2-3 better, so the J call may be wrong. The CDR3 runs 14 residues. Germline-derived CDR1 and CDR2 are SEHNR and FQNEAQ (reference sequence). In DNA form, the CDR3 reads TGTGCCAGCAGCTTAGGCAGGGGAGAACAGCCCCAGTATTTT. This translates into CASSLGRGEQPQYF.

The V gene is TRBV6-5, the J gene TRBJ2-3; 10 nucleotides agree with TRBD2. The V and J ends lost 4 bases and 0 bases, in that order; junction bases with no gene match: 4. The CDR3 is made up of 16 amino acids. Germline CDR1 and CDR2: MNHEY and SVGAGI. Here the CDR3 reads CASSFLAGASTDTQYF. The DNA for the CDR3 is TGTGCCAGCAGTTTCCTAGCGGGGGCTAGCACAGATACGCAGTATTTT.

The chain couples TRBV10-3 to TRBJ1-1; the D is unclear. CDR1 and CDR2 from the germline V gene are ENHRY and SYGVKD. Trimming stripped 4 bases from V and 5 bases from J, with 11 bases between. The CDR3 extends over 13 amino acids. CDR3 DNA: TGTGCCATCAGTGTCCGGGAAAAGACTGAAGCTTTCTTT. This codes for CAISVREKTEAFF.

This clonotype was counted between two and nine times. The chain recombines TRBV10-3 with TRBJ2-3, with 11 bases fitting TRBD2. The CDR3 loop spans 15 amino acids. Germline V gives CDR1 ENHRY, CDR2 SYGVKD. With 9 bases clipped from V and 2 bases from J, the junction kept 7 bases outside the gene matches. The CDR3 sequence: CAIFSGRGPTDTQYF. In DNA, the CDR3 is TGTGCCATTTTTAGCGGGAGGGGGCCCACAGATACGCAGTATTTT.

This clonotype was picked up many times. J is TRBJ1-2 and V is TRBV5-1; weak D call: TRBD1 (5 bases). Germline CDR1 SGHRS, CDR2 YFSETQ. V was pared by 0 bases and J by 3 bases, with 9 bases between. The CDR3 extends over 14 amino acids. The CDR3 DNA reads TGCGCCAGCAGCTTGGTTGACAGCGACTATGGCTACACCTTC. Translation gives CASSLVDSDYGYTF. The variable domain in full, completed from reference TRBV5-1 and TRBJ1-2, reads KAGVTQTPRYLIKTRGQQVTLSCSPISGHRSVSWYQQTPGQGLQFLFEYFSETQRNKGNFPGRFSGRQFSNSRSEMNVSTLELGDSALYLCASSLVDSDYGYTFGSGTRLTVV.

V and J are TRBV9 and TRBJ2-7, with D unresolved. The length of the CDR3 is 13 residues. V was pared by 1 base and J by 3 bases, with 8 bases between. Germline assignment: CDR1 SGDLS and CDR2 YYNGEE. The CDR3 coding sequence is TGTGCCAGCAGCGTATCCGCTGGCTACGAGCAGTACTTC. It codes for CASSVSAGYEQYF.

The gene calls are TRBV20-1 and TRBJ2-5; 10 bases are a match to TRBD2. The CDR3 extends over 15 amino acids. The J segment lost 3 bases and the V segment lost 1 base, leaving 5 bases of the junction unmatched. Per germline, CDR1 DFQATT and CDR2 SNEGSKA (reference sequence). CDR3 in amino acids: CSARVPAGGKETQYF. In nucleotides, the CDR3 is TGCAGTGCTAGAGTCCCAGCGGGAGGGAAAGAGACCCAGTACTTC.

This clonotype came up a few times. The chain couples TRBV2 to TRBJ2-5, with D uncertain. The ends were cut back, 7 bases at V and 2 bases at J, with 5 bases in the middle. CDR3 length equals 11 residues. The germline V gene encodes CDR1 SNHLY and CDR2 FYNNEI. The CDR3 DNA reads TGTGCCAGCACCCTACAAGAGACCCAGTACTTC. Translated, it gives CASTLQETQYF.

CDR3 protein: CSATGLAQHF. As DNA, the CDR3 is TGCAGTGCTACAGGGTTGGCCCAGCATTTT. The chain is built from TRBV20-1 and TRBJ1-5; maybe TRBD1 (5 bases). Trimming removed 4 bases at V and 11 bases at J, with 9 bases between. Germline V lookup: CDR1 DFQATT, CDR2 SNEGSKA (reference sequence). The CDR3 is 10 residues long.

This clonotype has a single count. V usage is TRBV7-3 and J usage is TRBJ2-5; 9 nucleotides line up with TRBD1. Trimming at V came to 5 bases and at J to 4 bases, leaving 2 bases not matched to a gene. The CDR3 extends over 13 amino acids. Germline lookup yields CDR1 SGHTA and CDR2 FQGTGA. In DNA form, the CDR3 reads TGTGCCAGCAGCCGGACAGGGGCAGAGACCCAGTACTTC. Protein product: CASSRTGAETQYF.

A note on this clonotype: A read error may produce the germline difference seen at one junction end. The rearrangement links TRBV7-9 to TRBJ2-5; 8 nucleotides agree with TRBD2. Germline assignment: CDR1 SEHNR and CDR2 FQNEAQ (reference sequence). The CDR3 extends over 16 amino acids. CDR3 residues: CASSLVAGGRVETQYF. DNA of the CDR3: TGCGCCAGCAGCTTAGTCGCGGGGGGAAGAGTAGAGACCCAGTACTTC.

The chain employs TRBV14 and TRBJ2-7; 9 positions agree with TRBD1. With V trimmed by 10 bases and J by 2 bases, 15 bases remained unmatched. The CDR3 is made up of 16 amino acids. Germline loops: CDR1 SGHDN, CDR2 FVKESK. The CDR3 coding sequence is TGTGCCACCAGTGACGTAACCGGGACAGGGACCTACGAGCAGTACTTC. Protein: CATSDVTGTGTYEQYF.

CDR3: CASSPRALQGEQFF. In nucleotides, the CDR3 is TGTGCCAGCAGCCCGAGAGCCTTACAAGGGGAGCAGTTCTTC. The gene calls are TRBV25-1 and TRBJ2-1; D remains unclear. With 6 bases removed from V and 10 bases from J, the gap between germline ends came to 19 bases. Germline values: CDR1 MGHDK, CDR2 SYGVNS. This CDR3 is 14 amino acids long. Full variable domain (missing parts from reference TRBV25-1 and TRBJ2-1): EADIYQTPRYLVIGTGKKITLECSQTMGHDKMYWYQQDPGMELHLIHYSYGVNSTEKGDLSSESTVSRIRTEHFPLTLESARPSHTSQYLCASSPRALQGEQFFGPGTRLTVL.

Notes on this clonotype: Germline is not matched at one junction end, which may reflect a read error. The chain links TRBV10-1 to TRBJ1-5; 7 nucleotides match TRBD1. CDR3 length: 16 residues. Germline CDR1 and CDR2: WNHNN and SYGVQD (reference sequence). The CDR3 bases are TGCGCCAGCAGCGCAGAGACAGGGCCTAGCAATCAGCCCAAGCATTTT. This sequence encodes CASSAETGPSNQPKHF.

At least ten counts were recorded for this clonotype. V and J are TRBV9 and TRBJ2-3, with 10 bases fitting TRBD2. Trimming cost V 4 bases and J 3 bases; bases outside gene matches: 5. Germline CDR1 is SGDLS and CDR2 is YYNGEE. CDR3 size: 15 residues. The CDR3 DNA is TGTGCCAGCAGCTACGGAGCGGGGGGGACAGATACGCAGTATTTT. Protein product: CASSYGAGGTDTQYF.

The chain links TRBV2 to TRBJ2-1, with D uncertain. V was pared by 1 base and J by 9 bases, with 7 bases between. The length of the CDR3 is 12 residues. Germline CDR1 is SNHLY and CDR2 is FYNNEI. CDR3 in DNA: TGTGCCAGCAGTGAAGAAGGAATTGAGCAGTTCTTC. Translation gives CASSEEGIEQFF.

The chain joins TRBV20-1 to TRBJ1-2; 11 bases align to TRBD1. This CDR3 spans 14 amino acids. CDR1 is DFQATT, CDR2 SNEGSKA, per germline (reference sequence). Trimming at V came to 8 bases and at J to 3 bases, leaving 8 bases not matched to a gene. The CDR3 spells CSTTDRGRDYGYTF. In nucleotides, the CDR3 is TGCAGTACTACGGACAGGGGGCGGGACTATGGCTACACCTTC.

The chain has TRBV30 and TRBJ2-1, with no clear D. With 4 bases removed from V and 9 bases from J, the gap between germline ends came to 16 bases. The germline V gene encodes CDR1 GTSNPN and CDR2 SVGIG (reference sequence). This CDR3 has 13 amino acids. The CDR3 spells CAWIGTASGEQFF. DNA of the CDR3: TGTGCCTGGATTGGCACGGCTTCGGGTGAGCAGTTCTTC.

The J gene is TRBJ2-5, the V gene TRBV5-1; 8 nucleotides agree with TRBD1. With 4 bases clipped from V and 5 bases from J, the junction kept 7 bases outside the gene matches. The CDR3 length is 14 residues. From germline, CDR1 is SGHRS and CDR2 YFSETQ. Here the CDR3 reads CASSPGQAQETQYF. The CDR3 DNA reads as TGCGCCAGCAGCCCGGGACAGGCGCAGGAGACCCAGTACTTC.